The following is a TCR beta chain sequence with its context. In its sample, this clonotype was seen many times. This receptor's antigen is unknown. Per-base quality was not reported, and no clone a single base away is much larger than it. Receptor amplification or capture employed multiplex PCR. TCRdb names Illumina HiSeq 4000 as the instrument used. CDR3 regions were amplified by Arm-PCR with iRepertoire HTBI primers to construct TCR beta libraries. Before sequencing, the PCR products underwent gel purification. The original pipeline was this. Gene usage analysis of CDR3 amino acid clonotypes used the 50 to 70 TRBV and more than 13 TRBJ segments found across samples. COPE and FqMerger were used to merge filtered high-quality paired reads into contigs. Contigs were aligned with BLAST to IMGT TRBV, TRBD and TRBJ reference genes, and CDR3 was defined per IMGT. Any clonotype with a frequency above 0.1% was counted as a highly expanded clone. Shannon entropy was used to measure repertoire diversity, and the Gini coefficient was used to measure V-J evenness. Clonotypes shared by more than one individual were considered public. TCRdb's own reprocessing of the public reads used fastp at Q25 and MiXCR and kept productive beta chains. Duplicate CDR3 protein sequences are folded into a single record with the most common DNA and genes. The V and J calls reflect TCRdb's pipeline rather than the authors' work. The sample has more than 300,000 distinct CDR3 sequences on record, around a sixth of them singletons. The ten largest make up 22% of the sample.

The sample's time point, from its label and the paper: newly diagnosed GD, antithyroid drugs for less than 3 months. For both TCR sequencing and RNA sequencing, RNA was extracted from PBMCs in TRIzol. The diagnosis of Graves' disease followed American Thyroid Association guidelines. Patients for the study were recruited at an endocrinology department in Xi'an, China. Each patient gave roughly 8.4 milliliters of peripheral blood, collected in an EDTA anticoagulant tube. PBMCs were isolated by Ficoll Paque Plus density gradient separation without further T cell sorting. An Agilent 2100 Bioanalyzer and agarose gel were used to assess RNA quality, and a NanoDrop 2000 was used to measure RNA concentration. The record originates from a study of regulatory T cells in long-lasting Graves disease (dated by TCRdb to 2020 to 2023). For the study in its entirety: Newly diagnosed Graves' disease patients had taken antithyroid drugs for less than 3 months. A total of around 35 samples underwent TCR sequencing, from roughly 13 patients with persistent Graves' disease and approximately 20 patients with newly diagnosed Graves' disease. Persistent Graves' disease patients were compared with newly diagnosed Graves' disease patients by peripheral blood TCR sequencing and RNA sequencing. The study took place in China and was registered as a clinical trial.

General study outcomes and caveats: A larger number of public clonotypes was shared among persistent patients (more than 2,500) than among newly diagnosed patients (approximately 930). Persistent disease showed preferential use of TRBV28, TRBJ1-2 and TRBJ2-5, whereas newly diagnosed disease favored TRBV20-1 and TRBJ2-1. The study examined only peripheral blood because the primary lesion, thyroid tissue, could not be accessed. Only the TCR beta chain was sequenced and analyzed. The authors acknowledged the small sample size as a limitation that may reduce accuracy. Compared with newly diagnosed patients, persistent Graves' disease patients had lower TCR Shannon entropy and fewer highly expanded clones, which suggests clonal expansion.

The germline V and J ends show losses of 0 bases and 2 bases respectively, and no gene match explains 3 bases of the junction. Including cysteine and phenylalanine, the CDR3 has 16 amino acids. Only the CDR3 portion is preserved as DNA: 48 bases, with reading frame beginning at the first base. The germline V gene (reference sequence) sets CDR1 to LNHNV and CDR2 to YYDKDF. The chain links TRBV15 with TRBJ2-1, with TRBD2 matching 8 junction bases. Material: peripheral blood mononuclear cells (PBMCs), obtained at new diagnosis, from a patient treated with antithyroid drugs. The receptor's source is a female donor with Graves disease. CDR3 reads: CATSRDDGGAYNEQFF. The sequenced DNA: TGTGCCACCAGCAGAGATGACGGGGGGGCCTACAATGAGCAGTTCTTC.